This TCR beta chain was captured in a study of beta chain features in type 1 diabetes. General study points: Moderate but significant shortening of TCRB CDR3s was recorded in all four CD4+ subsets from Type 1 diabetes patients. For patients, the naive, central memory and Treg TCRB repertoires appeared more alike than for healthy donors.

Every isolated RNA sample was fully reverse transcribed, so sequencing captured expressed TCRB transcripts. Samples of naive, central memory and regulatory T cells yielded a mean of about 3.9 million reads. Assay used: immunoSEQ multiplex PCR; TCRdb lists only in-frame clones, some missing. The repertoire holds approximately 400,000 clones, with about 14% as singletons. Germline-derived CDR1 and CDR2 are SGDLS and YYNGEE. V was pared by 0 bases and J by 3 bases, with 10 bases between. The CDR3 is made up of 14 amino acids. A note on this clone: Its antigen remains unidentified.

This TCR was sampled from a woman between 18 and 29 years old in good health. The gene calls are TRBV9 and TRBJ2-7; possibly TRBD1 for D (6 bases). What was sequenced was naive CD4+ T cells from blood. The DNA of the CDR3 is TGTGCCAGCAGCGTAGACCAGGGGAACTACGAGCAGTACTTC. Translated, it gives CASSVDQGNYEQYF.